The next 9 T cell receptor beta chains were all read from a single sample in a study of human T cells and chemical hapten exposure. In TCRdb, the RACE reads were re-called with MiXCR into one record per CDR3 protein. The data contain 130,000 or so distinct CDR3 sequences, about 9% of them seen just once; the ten biggest clones take up about 1.8%. Time point of the sample: healthy volunteer bleed at 2 weeks. Blood, whole and unfractionated, served as the source for total RNA extraction. What was sequenced was whole blood. The receptors derive from a male donor in good health. Some clones in this sample may be carry-over from other donors' samples.

The chain carries TRBV14 and TRBJ2-5, with 7 bases aligning to TRBD2. Germline-derived CDR1 and CDR2 are SGHDN and FVKESK. The CDR3 is made up of 12 amino acids. Trimming cost V 1 base and J 9 bases; bases outside gene matches: 2. CDR3 DNA: TGTGCCAGCAGCCAAGGTGGGAGGGCCCAGTACTTC. Its translation is CASSQGGRAQYF.

In this sample, this clonotype turned up a few times. The J gene is TRBJ2-1, the V gene TRBV12-3 or TRBV12-4; D assignment may be TRBD1 or TRBD2 (6 bases each). V lost 5 bases to trimming and J lost 1 base, with 21 bases between them. The CDR3 is 18 amino acids. CDR3 in DNA: TGTGCCAGCAGTCCCTTCCTGGGGGGCGCATGGTCCTACAATGAGCAGTTCTTC. Amino acid sequence: CASSPFLGGAWSYNEQFF.

The sample holds a few counts of this clonotype. The V gene is TRBV27, the J gene TRBJ1-1; D is uncertain. Germline V CDR1 and CDR2: MNHEY, SMNVEV (reference sequence). This CDR3 spans 14 amino acids. V gave up 9 bases and J gave up 1 base, with 15 bases separating them. This CDR3 reads CASKTLAGNTEAFF. The CDR3, as DNA: TGTGCCAGTAAGACACTTGCGGGGAACACTGAAGCTTTCTTT.

The chain couples TRBV12-5 to TRBJ2-3; D is possibly TRBD2 (5 bases). The CDR3 loop spans 16 amino acids. From germline, CDR1 is LGHNT and CDR2 FRNRAP. Trimming shortened V by 4 bases and J by 0 bases, and 14 bases separated the two germline ends. The CDR3 spells CASGSSSRGSTDTQYF. The CDR3 DNA follows: TGTGCTAGTGGTTCCTCCTCTCGCGGGAGCACAGATACGCAGTATTTT.

The CDR3 coding sequence is TGCGCCAGCAGCTTCTACTCGCAGGGTAGCTCTGGGGCCAACGTCCTGACTTTC. Protein sequence: CASSFYSQGSSGANVLTF. This chain uses TRBV5-1 with TRBJ2-6; D perhaps matches TRBD1 (5 bases). The CDR3 has 18 amino acids. Germline loops: CDR1 SGHRS, CDR2 YFSETQ. Trimming left V 2 bases short and J 0 bases short, with 15 bases between. Looking up the rest from reference TRBV5-1 and TRBJ2-6 gives the full variable domain: KAGVTQTPRYLIKTRGQQVTLSCSPISGHRSVSWYQQTPGQGLQFLFEYFSETQRNKGNFPGRFSGRQFSNSRSEMNVSTLELGDSALYLCASSFYSQGSSGANVLTFGAGSRLTVL.

This clonotype was recorded a few times. The chain combines TRBV3-1 with TRBJ2-7; 10 positions agree with TRBD2. J was trimmed by 3 bases and V by 1 base; bases with no gene match: 3. This CDR3 contains 15 residues. Germline V CDR1 and CDR2: LGHDT, YNNKEL (reference sequence). CDR3 loop: CASSQGSGGYYEQYF. CDR3 nucleotides: TGTGCCAGCAGCCAAGGTAGCGGGGGGTACTACGAGCAGTACTTC.

Notes on this clonotype: It may be a read error: a sequence one base away is much more abundant. V gene TRBV6-1 combines with J gene TRBJ2-1; D gene uncertain. CDR1 is MNHNS, CDR2 SASEGT, per germline. This CDR3 comprises 12 residues. CDR3 amino acids: CVSSAIYNEQFF. CDR3 bases: TGTGTCAGCAGTGCCATTTACAATGAGCAGTTCTTC.

The chain combines TRBV12-3 or TRBV12-4 with TRBJ2-2; D is ambiguous. V was cut by 0 bases and J by 1 base, with 6 bases left in between. The CDR3 covers 15 residues. The DNA for the CDR3 is TGTGCCAGCAGTTTAGCAGAACAGAACACCGGGGAGCTGTTTTTT. Encoded protein: CASSLAEQNTGELFF.

The gene calls are TRBV4-1 and TRBJ1-1, with D perhaps TRBD1 (5 bases). Germline CDR1 MGHRA, CDR2 YSYEKL. Trimming took 6 bases from V and 4 from J, leaving 9 bases between them. The CDR3 loop spans 12 amino acids. This CDR3 is CASRAGPTEAFF. The CDR3 nucleotides are TGCGCCAGCAGAGCGGGACCCACTGAAGCTTTCTTT.